Here is one T cell receptor (beta chain) with its context. Its antigen remains unidentified. The method was immunoSEQ multiplex PCR; TCRdb's version includes in-frame clones alone and lacks a portion of them. Here the sample spans 55,000 to 75,000 clones, around nine tenths being singletons. The cohort excluded patients with autoimmune disease history or systemic immunosuppression. The CDR3 runs to 20 residues. Trimming cost V 3 bases and J 0 bases; bases outside gene matches: 17. Germline CDR1 and CDR2: SGDLS and YYNGEE. These data belong to a study of OX40 agonist ivuxolimab in advanced cancers. Study details: The diagnoses of dose-escalation patients were hepatocellular carcinoma, melanoma, renal cell or head and neck cancer. Eligibility rules accepted prior anti-PD-1, anti-PD-L1 or anti-CTLA-4 therapy, and under 45% had some. Study outcomes and limitations: Certain nonresponders additionally had low normalized T-cell clonal expansion.

This TCR was recovered from an adult with an advanced solid tumor such as melanoma, head and neck, liver or kidney cancer. Sample: CD4+ or CD8+ T cells sorted from blood, taken in a trial of the OX40 agonist ivuxolimab. This chain links TRBV9 with TRBJ2-1, with 8 bases that match TRBD2. For the CDR3, the DNA is TGTGCCAGCAGCGGATCCAGGGGCGACACTAGCGGCAGCTCCTACAATGAGCAGTTCTTC. Amino acids: CASSGSRGDTSGSSYNEQFF.